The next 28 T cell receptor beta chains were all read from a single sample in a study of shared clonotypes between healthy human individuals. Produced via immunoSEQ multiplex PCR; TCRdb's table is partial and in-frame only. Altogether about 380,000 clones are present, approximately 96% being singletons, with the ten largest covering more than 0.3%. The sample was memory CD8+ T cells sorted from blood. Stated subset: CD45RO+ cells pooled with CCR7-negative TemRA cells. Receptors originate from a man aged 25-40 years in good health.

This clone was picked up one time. CDR3 nucleotide sequence: TGTGCCAGCGCCCTCGGCGGGGAGCTGTTTTTT. Protein product: CASALGGELFF. V and J are TRBV28 and TRBJ2-2; no clear D gene. Germline CDR1 and CDR2: MDHEN and SYDVKM. Trimming shortened V by 8 bases and J by 7 bases, and 8 bases separated the two germline ends. This CDR3 contains 11 residues.

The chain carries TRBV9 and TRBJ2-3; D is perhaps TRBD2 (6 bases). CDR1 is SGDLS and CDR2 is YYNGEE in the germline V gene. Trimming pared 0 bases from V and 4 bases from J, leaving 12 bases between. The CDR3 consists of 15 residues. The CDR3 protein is CASSVAGRSADTQYF. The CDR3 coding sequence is TGTGCCAGCAGCGTAGCGGGGAGGTCGGCAGATACGCAGTATTTT.

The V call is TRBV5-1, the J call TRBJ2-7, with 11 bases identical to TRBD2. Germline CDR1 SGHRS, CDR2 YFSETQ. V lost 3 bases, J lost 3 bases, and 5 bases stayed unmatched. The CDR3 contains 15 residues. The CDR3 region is CASSYDGTSGYEQYF. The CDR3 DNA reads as TGCGCCAGCAGCTACGACGGGACTAGCGGCTACGAGCAGTACTTC.

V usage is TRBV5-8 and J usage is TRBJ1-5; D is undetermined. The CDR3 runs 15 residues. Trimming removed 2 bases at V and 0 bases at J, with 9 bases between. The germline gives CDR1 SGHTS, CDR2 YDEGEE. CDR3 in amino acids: CASSFLLASNQPQHF. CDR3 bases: TGTGCCAGCAGCTTCTTATTAGCTAGCAATCAGCCCCAGCATTTT.

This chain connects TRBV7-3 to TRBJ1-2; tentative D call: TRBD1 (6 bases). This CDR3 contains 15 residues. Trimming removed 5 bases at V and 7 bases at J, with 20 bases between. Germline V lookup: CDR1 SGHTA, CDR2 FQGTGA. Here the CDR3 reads CASSLLGRGASGYTF. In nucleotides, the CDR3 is TGTGCCAGCAGCCTCCTGGGAAGGGGGGCGAGTGGCTACACCTTC.

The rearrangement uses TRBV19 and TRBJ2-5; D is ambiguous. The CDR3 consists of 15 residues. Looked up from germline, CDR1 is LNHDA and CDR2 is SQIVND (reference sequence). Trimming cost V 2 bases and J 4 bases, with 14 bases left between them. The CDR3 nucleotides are TGTGCCAGTAGTATAAAAAGTATCGTAGGAGAGACCCAGTACTTC. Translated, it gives CASSIKSIVGETQYF. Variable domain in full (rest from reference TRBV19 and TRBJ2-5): DGGITQSPKYLFRKEGQNVTLSCEQNLNHDAMYWYRQDPGQGLRLIYYSQIVNDFQKGDIAEGYSVSREKKESFPLTVTSAQKNPTAFYLCASSIKSIVGETQYFGPGTRLLVL.

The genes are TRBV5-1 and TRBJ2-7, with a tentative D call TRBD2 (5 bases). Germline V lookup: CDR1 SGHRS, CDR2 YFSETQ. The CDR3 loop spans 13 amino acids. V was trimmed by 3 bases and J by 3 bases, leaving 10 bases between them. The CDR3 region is CASSWDTSYEQYF. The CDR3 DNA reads TGCGCCAGCAGCTGGGATACTAGCTACGAGCAGTACTTC.

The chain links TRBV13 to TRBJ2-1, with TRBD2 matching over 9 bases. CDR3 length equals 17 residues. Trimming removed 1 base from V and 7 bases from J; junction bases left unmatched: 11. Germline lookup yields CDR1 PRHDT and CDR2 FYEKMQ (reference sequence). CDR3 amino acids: CASSLVRGLAPGNEQFF. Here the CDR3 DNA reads TGTGCCAGCAGCTTAGTGAGGGGACTAGCACCAGGGAATGAGCAGTTCTTC.

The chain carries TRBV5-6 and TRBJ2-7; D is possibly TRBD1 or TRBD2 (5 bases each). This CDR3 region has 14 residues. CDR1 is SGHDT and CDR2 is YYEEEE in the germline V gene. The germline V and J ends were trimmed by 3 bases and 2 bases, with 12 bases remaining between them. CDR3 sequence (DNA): TGTGCCAGCAGCTCGTGGGGGAGTCCCTACGAGCAGTACTTC. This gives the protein CASSSWGSPYEQYF.

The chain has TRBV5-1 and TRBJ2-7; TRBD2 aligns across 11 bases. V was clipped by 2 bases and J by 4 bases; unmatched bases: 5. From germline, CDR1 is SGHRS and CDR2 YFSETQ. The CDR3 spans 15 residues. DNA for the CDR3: TGCGCCAGCAGCTTTCTAACTAGCGGGAGTTACGAGCAGTACTTC. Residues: CASSFLTSGSYEQYF.

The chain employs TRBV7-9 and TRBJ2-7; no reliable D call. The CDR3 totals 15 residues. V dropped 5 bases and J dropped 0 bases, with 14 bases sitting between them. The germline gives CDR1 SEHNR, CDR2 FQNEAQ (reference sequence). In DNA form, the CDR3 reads TGTGCCAGCAGCCCTAGTCCCCCACTCTCCTACGAGCAGTACTTC. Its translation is CASSPSPPLSYEQYF.

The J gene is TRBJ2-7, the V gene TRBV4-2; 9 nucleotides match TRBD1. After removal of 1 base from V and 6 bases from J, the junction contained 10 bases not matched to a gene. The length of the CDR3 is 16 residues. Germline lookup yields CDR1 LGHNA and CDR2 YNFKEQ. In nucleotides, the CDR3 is TGTGCCAGCAGCCAAGCCATCCAGGGACAGGGAGGCGAGCAGTACTTC. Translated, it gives CASSQAIQGQGGEQYF.

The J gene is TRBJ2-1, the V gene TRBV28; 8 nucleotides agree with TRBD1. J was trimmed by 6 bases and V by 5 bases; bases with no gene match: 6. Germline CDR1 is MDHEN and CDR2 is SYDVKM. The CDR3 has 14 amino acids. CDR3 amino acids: CASSPRGQGNEQFF. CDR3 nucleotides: TGTGCCAGCAGTCCACGAGGACAGGGCAATGAGCAGTTCTTC.

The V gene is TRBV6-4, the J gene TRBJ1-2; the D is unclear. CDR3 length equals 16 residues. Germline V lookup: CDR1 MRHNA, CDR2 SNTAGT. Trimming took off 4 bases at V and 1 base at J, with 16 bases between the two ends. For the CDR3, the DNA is TGTGCCAGCAGTGTATCCGAGGACGGAGGTAACTATGGCTACACCTTC. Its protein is CASSVSEDGGNYGYTF.

CDR3: CASSLVGPEQYF. The CDR3 DNA sequence: TGTGCCAGCAGCTTAGTCGGGCCCGAGCAGTACTTC. This sequence joins TRBV7-9 and TRBJ2-7; unclear D gene. CDR1 SEHNR and CDR2 FQNEAQ come from the germline V gene (reference sequence). The CDR3 sequence is 12 residues long. Trimming took off 1 base at V and 6 bases at J, with 7 bases between the two ends. The full variable domain, completed using reference TRBV7-9 and TRBJ2-7, is DTGVSQNPRHKITKRGQNVTFRCDPISEHNRLYWYRQTLGQGPEFLTYFQNEAQLEKSRLLSDRFSAERPKGSFSTLEIQRTEQGDSAMYLCASSLVGPEQYFGPGTRLTVT.

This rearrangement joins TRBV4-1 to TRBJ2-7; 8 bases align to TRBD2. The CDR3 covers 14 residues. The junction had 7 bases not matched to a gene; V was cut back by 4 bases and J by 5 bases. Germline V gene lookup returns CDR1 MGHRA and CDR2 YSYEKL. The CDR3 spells CASSRGLASNEQYF. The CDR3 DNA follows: TGCGCCAGCAGCCGCGGACTAGCCTCAAACGAGCAGTACTTC.

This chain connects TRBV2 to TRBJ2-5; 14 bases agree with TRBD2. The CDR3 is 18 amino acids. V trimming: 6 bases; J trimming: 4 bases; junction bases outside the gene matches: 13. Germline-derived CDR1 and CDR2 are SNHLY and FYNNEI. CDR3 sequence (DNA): TGTGCCAGCAGCCCGGGACTAGCGGGAGTCATGAGAGGAGAGACCCAGTACTTC. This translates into CASSPGLAGVMRGETQYF.

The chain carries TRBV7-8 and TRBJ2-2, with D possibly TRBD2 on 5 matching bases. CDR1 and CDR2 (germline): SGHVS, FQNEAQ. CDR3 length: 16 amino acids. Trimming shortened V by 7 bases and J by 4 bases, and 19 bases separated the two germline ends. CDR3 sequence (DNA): TGTGCCAGCACCCCAAGGGCGACGGCGGGCACCGGGGAGCTGTTTTTT. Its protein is CASTPRATAGTGELFF.

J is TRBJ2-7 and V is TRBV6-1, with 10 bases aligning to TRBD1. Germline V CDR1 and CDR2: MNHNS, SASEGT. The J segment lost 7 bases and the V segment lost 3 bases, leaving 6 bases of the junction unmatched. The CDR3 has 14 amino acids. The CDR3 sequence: CASSDDRGLGEQYF. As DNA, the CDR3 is TGTGCCAGCAGTGATGACAGGGGGCTAGGGGAGCAGTACTTC.

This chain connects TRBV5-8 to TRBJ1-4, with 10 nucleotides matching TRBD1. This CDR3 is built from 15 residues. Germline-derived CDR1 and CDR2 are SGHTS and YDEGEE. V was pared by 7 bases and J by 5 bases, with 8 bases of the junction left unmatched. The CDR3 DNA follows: TGTGCCAGCTCTCCCGGGACAGGGGCGAATGAAAAACTGTTTTTT. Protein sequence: CASSPGTGANEKLFF.

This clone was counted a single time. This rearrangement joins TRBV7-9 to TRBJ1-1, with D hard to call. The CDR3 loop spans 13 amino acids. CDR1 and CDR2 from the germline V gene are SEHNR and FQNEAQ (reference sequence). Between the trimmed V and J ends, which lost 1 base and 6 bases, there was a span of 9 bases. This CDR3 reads CASSLVGGSEAFF. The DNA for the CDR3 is TGTGCCAGCAGCTTAGTGGGCGGCTCTGAAGCTTTCTTT. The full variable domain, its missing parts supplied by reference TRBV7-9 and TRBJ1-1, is DTGVSQNPRHKITKRGQNVTFRCDPISEHNRLYWYRQTLGQGPEFLTYFQNEAQLEKSRLLSDRFSAERPKGSFSTLEIQRTEQGDSAMYLCASSLVGGSEAFFGQGTRLTVV.

The CDR3 sequence is CASSQALGGLRTDTQYF. CDR3 DNA sequence: TGCGCCAGCAGCCAGGCCTTAGGGGGGCTTCGTACAGATACGCAGTATTTT. The chain employs TRBV4-1 and TRBJ2-3; tentatively, D is TRBD1 or TRBD2 (6 bases each). The CDR3 is 17 amino acids. Trimming took off 3 bases at V and 3 bases at J, with 19 bases between the two ends. Per the germline V gene, CDR1 is MGHRA and CDR2 is YSYEKL.

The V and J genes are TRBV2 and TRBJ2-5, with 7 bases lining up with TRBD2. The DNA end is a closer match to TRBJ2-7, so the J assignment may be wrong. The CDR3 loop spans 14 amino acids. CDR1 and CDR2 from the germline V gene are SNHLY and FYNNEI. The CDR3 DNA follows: TGTGCCAGCAGGGTCCTAGCGGACCCCTACGAGCAGTACTTC. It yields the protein CASRVLADPYEQYF.

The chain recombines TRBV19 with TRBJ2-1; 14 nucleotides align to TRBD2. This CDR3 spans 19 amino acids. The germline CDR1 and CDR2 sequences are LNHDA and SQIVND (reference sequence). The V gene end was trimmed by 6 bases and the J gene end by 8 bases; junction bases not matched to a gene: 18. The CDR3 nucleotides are TGTGCCAGTAGCCGACCGCCGAGGACGGGACTAGCGGGAGCATATGAGCAGTTCTTC. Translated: CASSRPPRTGLAGAYEQFF.

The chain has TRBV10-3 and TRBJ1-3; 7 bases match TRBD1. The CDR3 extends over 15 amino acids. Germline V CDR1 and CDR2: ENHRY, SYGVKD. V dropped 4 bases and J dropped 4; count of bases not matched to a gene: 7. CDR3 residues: CAISAPGGWGNTIYF. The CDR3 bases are TGTGCCATCAGTGCTCCAGGGGGTTGGGGAAACACCATATATTTT.

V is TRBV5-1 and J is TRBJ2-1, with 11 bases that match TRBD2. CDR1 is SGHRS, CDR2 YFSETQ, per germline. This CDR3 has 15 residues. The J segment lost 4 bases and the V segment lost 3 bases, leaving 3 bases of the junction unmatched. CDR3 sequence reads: CASSSTSGSYNEQFF. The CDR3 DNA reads TGCGCCAGCAGCTCTACTAGCGGGAGTTACAATGAGCAGTTCTTC.

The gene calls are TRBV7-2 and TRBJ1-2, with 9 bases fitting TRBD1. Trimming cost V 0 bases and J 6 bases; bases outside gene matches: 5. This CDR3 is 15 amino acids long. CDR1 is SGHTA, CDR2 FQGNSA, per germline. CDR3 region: CASSLAQTGGNGYTF. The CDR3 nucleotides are TGTGCCAGCAGCTTAGCGCAGACAGGGGGTAATGGCTACACCTTC.

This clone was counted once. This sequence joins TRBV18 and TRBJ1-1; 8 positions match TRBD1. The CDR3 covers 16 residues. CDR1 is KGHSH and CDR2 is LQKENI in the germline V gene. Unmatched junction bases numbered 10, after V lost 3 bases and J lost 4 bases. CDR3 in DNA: TGTGCCAGCTCACCCGACAGGGGATCGGCAATCACTGAAGCTTTCTTT. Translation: CASSPDRGSAITEAFF.